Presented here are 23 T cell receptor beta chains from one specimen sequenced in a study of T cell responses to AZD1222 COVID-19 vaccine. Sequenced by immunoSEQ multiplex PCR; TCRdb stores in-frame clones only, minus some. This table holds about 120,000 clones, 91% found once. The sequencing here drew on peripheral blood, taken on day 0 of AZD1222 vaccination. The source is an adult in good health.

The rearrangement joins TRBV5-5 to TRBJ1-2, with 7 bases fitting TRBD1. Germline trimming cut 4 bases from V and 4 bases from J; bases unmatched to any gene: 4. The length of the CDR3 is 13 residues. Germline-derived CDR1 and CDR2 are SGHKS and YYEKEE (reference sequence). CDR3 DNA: TGTGCCAGCAGCCCACAGGGGTCCTATGGCTACACCTTC. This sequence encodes CASSPQGSYGYTF. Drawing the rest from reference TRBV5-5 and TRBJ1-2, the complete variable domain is DAGVTQSPTHLIKTRGQQVTLRCSPISGHKSVSWYQQVLGQGPQFIFQYYEKEERGRGNFPDRFSARQFPNYSSELNVNALLLGDSALYLCASSPQGSYGYTFGSGTRLTVV.

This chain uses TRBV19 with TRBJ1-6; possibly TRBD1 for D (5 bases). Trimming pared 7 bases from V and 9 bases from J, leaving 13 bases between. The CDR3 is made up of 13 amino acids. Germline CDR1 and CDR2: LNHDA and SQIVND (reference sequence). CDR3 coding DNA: TGTGCCAGTACCTCCGCCGGGGCTTCACCCCTCCACTTT. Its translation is CASTSAGASPLHF.

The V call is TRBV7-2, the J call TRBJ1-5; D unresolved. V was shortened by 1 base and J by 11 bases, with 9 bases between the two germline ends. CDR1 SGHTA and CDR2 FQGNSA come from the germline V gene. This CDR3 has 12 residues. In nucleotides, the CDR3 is TGTGCCAGCAGCTTAGGGGTATCAACCCAGCATTTT. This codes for CASSLGVSTQHF.

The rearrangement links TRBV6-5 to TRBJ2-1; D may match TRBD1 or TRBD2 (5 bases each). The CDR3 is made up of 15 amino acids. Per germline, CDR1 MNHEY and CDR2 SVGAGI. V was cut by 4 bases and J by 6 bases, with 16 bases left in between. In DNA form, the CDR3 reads TGTGCCAGCAGTTCCGGGACCGGTACTTTCAATGAGCAGTTCTTC. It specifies CASSSGTGTFNEQFF.

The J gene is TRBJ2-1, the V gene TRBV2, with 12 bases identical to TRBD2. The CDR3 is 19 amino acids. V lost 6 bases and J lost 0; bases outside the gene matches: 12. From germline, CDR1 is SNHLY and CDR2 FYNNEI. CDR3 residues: CASSETTSGGRISYNEQFF. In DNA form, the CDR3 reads TGTGCCAGCAGCGAGACGACTAGCGGGGGACGGATCTCCTACAATGAGCAGTTCTTC.

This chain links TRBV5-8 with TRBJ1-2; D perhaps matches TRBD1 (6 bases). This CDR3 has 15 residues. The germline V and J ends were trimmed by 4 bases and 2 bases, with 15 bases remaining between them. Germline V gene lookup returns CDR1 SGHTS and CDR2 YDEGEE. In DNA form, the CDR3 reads TGTGCCAGCAGCCGAACGTTAGGGGGGAACTATGGCTACACCTTC. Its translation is CASSRTLGGNYGYTF.

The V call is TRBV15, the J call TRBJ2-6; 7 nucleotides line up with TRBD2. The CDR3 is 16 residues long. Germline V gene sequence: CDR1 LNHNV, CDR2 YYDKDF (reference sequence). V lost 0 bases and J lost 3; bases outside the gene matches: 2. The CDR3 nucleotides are TGTGCCACCAGCAGAGATGGGGGGGTTGGGGCCAACGTCCTGACTTTC. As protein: CATSRDGGVGANVLTF.

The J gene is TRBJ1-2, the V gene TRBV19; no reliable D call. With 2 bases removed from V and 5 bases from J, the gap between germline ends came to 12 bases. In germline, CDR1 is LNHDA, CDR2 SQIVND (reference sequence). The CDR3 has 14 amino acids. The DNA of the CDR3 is TGTGCCAGTAGTATATCGGACGGGAAATATGGCTACACCTTC. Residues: CASSISDGKYGYTF.

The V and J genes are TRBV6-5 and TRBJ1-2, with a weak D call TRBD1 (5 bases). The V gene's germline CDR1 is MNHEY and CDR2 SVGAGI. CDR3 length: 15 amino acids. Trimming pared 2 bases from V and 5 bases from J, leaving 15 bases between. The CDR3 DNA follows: TGTGCCAGCAGTTACGTTCCTGACAGATCTTATGGCTACACCTTC. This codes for CASSYVPDRSYGYTF.

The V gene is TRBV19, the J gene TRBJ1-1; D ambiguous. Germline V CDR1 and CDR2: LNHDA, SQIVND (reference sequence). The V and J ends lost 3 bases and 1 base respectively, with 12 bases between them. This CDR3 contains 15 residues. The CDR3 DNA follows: TGTGCCAGTAGTATCACCTTACAGACGAACACTGAAGCTTTCTTT. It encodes CASSITLQTNTEAFF.

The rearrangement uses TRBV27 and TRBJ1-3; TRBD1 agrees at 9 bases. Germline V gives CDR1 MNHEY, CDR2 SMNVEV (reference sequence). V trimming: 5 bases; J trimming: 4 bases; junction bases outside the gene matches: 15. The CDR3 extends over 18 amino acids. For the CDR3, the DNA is TGTGCCAGCAGTCCCGTTACCCCGCCTGGACAGGGGGGAAACACCATATATTTT. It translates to CASSPVTPPGQGGNTIYF.

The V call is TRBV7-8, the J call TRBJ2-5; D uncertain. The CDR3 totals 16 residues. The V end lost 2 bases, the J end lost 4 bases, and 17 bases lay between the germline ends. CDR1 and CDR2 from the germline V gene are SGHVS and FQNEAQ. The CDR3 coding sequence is TGTGCCAGCAGCTTATATGGCCTAACCCCGGCAGAGACCCAGTACTTC. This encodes CASSLYGLTPAETQYF.

The CDR3 region is CASSQEGGLALETQYF. CDR3 bases: TGCGCCAGCAGCCAAGAGGGGGGACTAGCTCTGGAGACCCAGTACTTC. The chain links TRBV4-1 to TRBJ2-5; 9 bases match TRBD2. V gave up 0 bases and J gave up 5 bases; unmatched junction bases: 7. The CDR3 is 16 amino acids. In germline, CDR1 is MGHRA, CDR2 YSYEKL.

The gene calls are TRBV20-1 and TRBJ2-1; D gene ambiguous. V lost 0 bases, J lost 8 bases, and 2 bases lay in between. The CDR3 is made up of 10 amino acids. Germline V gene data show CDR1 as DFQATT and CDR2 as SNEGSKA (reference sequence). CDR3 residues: CSARDDEQFF. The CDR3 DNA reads TGCAGTGCTAGAGACGATGAGCAGTTCTTC.

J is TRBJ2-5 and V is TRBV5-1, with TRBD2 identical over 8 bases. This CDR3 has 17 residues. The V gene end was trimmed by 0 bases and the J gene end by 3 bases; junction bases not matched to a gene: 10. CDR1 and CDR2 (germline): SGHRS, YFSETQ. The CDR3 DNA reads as TGCGCCAGCAGCTTGGTTTCCGGGGGGGCCACTAAAGAGACCCAGTACTTC. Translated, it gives CASSLVSGGATKETQYF.

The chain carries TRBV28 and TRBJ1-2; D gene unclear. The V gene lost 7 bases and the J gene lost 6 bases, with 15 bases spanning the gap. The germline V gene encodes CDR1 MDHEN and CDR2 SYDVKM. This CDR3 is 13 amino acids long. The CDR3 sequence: CASKRQAGDGYTF. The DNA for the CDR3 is TGTGCCAGCAAACGGCAGGCCGGAGATGGCTACACCTTC.

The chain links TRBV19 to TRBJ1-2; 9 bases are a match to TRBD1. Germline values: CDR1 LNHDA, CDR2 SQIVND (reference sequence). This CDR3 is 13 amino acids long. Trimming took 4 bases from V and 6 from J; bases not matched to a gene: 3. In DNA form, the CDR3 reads TGTGCCAGTAGTAATACAGGGGGCGATGGCTACACCTTC. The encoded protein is CASSNTGGDGYTF.

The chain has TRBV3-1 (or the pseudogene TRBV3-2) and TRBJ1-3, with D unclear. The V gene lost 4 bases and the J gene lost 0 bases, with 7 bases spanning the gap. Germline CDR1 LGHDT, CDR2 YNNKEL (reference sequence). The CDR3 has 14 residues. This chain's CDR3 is CASSLSSSGNTIYF. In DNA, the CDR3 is TGTGCCAGCAGCCTATCAAGCTCTGGAAACACCATATATTTT.

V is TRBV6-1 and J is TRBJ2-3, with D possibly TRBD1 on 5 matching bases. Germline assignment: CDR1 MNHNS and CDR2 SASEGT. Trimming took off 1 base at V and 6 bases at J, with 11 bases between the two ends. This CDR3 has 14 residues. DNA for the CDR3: TGTGCCAGCAGTGAAGGGACACGAGAGGATACGCAGTATTTT. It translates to CASSEGTREDTQYF.

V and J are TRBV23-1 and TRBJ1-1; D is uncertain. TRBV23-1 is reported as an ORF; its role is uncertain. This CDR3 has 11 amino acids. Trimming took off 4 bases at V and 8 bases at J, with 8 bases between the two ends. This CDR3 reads CASSLGREAFF. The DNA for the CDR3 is TGCGCCAGCAGTCTGGGAAGAGAAGCTTTCTTT.

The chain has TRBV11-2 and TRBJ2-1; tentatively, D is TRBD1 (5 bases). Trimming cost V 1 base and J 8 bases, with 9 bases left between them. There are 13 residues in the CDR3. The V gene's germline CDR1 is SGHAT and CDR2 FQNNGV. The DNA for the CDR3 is TGTGCCAGCAGCTTAGGCAGGGTGGATGAGCAGTTCTTC. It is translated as CASSLGRVDEQFF.

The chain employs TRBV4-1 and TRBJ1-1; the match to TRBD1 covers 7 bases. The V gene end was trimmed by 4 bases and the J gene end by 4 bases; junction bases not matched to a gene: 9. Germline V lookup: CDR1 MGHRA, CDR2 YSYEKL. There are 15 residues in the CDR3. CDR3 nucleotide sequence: TGCGCCAGCAGCCCGAAGGGGGCTCCGATCACTGAAGCTTTCTTT. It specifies CASSPKGAPITEAFF.

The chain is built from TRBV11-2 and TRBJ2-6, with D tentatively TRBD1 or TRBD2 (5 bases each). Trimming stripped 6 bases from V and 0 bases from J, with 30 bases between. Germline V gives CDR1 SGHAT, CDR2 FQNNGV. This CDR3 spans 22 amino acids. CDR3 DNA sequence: TGTGCCAGCAGTCCTACCGGGACGCTTCACCTCTCACCCCTCTCTGGGGCCAACGTCCTGACTTTC. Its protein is CASSPTGTLHLSPLSGANVLTF.